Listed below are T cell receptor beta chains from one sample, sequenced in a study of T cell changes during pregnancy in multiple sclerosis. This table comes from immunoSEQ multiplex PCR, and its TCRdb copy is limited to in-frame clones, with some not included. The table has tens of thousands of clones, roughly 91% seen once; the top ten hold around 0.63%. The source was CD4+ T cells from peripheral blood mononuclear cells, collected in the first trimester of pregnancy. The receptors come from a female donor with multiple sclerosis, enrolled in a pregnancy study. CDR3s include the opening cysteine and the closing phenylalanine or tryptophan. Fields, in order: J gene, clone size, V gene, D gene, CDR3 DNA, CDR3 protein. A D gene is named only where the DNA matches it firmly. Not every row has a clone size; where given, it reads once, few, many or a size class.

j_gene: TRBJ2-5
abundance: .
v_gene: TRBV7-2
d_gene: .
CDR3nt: TGTGCCAGCAGCCCAGTGTTGTGGGGCCGGGAGACCCAGTACTTC
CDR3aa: CASSPVLWGRETQYF

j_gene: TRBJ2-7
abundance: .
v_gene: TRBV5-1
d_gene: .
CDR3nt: TGCGCCAGCAGCTTGGGGGCAGCCTCCTACGAGCAGTACTTC
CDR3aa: CASSLGAASYEQYF

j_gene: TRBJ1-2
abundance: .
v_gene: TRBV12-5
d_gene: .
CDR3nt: TGTGCTAGTGGGGGCAGTTTATTAAACTATGGCTACACCTTC
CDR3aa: CASGGSLLNYGYTF

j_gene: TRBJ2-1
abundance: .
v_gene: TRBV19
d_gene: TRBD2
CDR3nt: TGTGCCAGTAGTATAGGGGCGGGAGCCAGTACGTCAGGTGAGCAGTTCTTC
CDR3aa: CASSIGAGASTSGEQFF

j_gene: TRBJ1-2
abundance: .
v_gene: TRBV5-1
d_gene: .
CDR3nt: TGCGCCAGCGACTCCGGGGGGAACTATGGCTACACCTTC
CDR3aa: CASDSGGNYGYTF

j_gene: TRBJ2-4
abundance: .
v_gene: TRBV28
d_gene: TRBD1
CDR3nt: TGTGCCAGCAGTTCCCAGACAGGGATGGGAGCCAAAAACATTCAGTACTTC
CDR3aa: CASSSQTGMGAKNIQYF

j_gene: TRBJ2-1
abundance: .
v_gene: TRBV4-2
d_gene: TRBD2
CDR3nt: TGTGCCAGCAGCCAAGAGGAAGGTAGCGGGTCGCGGATCTACAATGAGCAGTTCTTC
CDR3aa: CASSQEEGSGSRIYNEQFF

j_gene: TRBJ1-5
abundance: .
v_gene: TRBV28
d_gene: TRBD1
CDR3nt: TGTGCCAGCAGTGATCCCCCTCTAGGGACAGGGTATTTCCAGCCCCAGCATTTT
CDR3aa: CASSDPPLGTGYFQPQHF

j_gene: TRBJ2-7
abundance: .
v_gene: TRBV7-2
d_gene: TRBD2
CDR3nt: TGTGCCAGCAGCTTAGTGAGCAGCGGGAGGCTCGAGCAGTACTTC
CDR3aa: CASSLVSSGRLEQYF

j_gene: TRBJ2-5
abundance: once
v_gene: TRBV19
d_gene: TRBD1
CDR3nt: TGTGCCAGTAGTATTGCAGGGACAGGGGGAGAGACCCAGTACTTC
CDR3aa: CASSIAGTGGETQYF

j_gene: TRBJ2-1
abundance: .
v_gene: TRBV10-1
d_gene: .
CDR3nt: TGCGCCAGCAGTGAGGTCGGGTCTCGGAATGAGCAGTTCTTC
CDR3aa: CASSEVGSRNEQFF

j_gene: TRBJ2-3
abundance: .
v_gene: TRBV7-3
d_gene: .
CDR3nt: TGTGCCAGCAGCTTAGAAGGGACTAGCACAGATACGCAGTATTTT
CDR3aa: CASSLEGTSTDTQYF

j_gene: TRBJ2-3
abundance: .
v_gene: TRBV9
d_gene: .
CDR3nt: TGTGCCAGCAGCTCGGGAATCCAGGTTCCAGATACGCAGTATTTT
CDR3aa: CASSSGIQVPDTQYF

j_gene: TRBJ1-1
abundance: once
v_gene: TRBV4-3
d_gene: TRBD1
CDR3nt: TGCGCCAGCAGCCAGCGGACAGGGGGATCGAACACTGAAGCTTTCTTT
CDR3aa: CASSQRTGGSNTEAFF

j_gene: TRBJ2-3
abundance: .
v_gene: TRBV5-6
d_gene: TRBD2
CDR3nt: TGTGCCAGCAGCTCGCAGACTAGCGGGAGGGTAGATACGCAGTATTTT
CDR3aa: CASSSQTSGRVDTQYF

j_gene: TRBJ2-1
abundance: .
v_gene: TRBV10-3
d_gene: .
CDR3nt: TGTGCCATCAGTCCTCATCCCCGGGATGACGGGTACAATGAGCAGTTCTTC
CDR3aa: CAISPHPRDDGYNEQFF

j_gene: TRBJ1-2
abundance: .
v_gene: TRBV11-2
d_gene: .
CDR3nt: TGTGCCAGCAGCTTAGAAGGGGTAGGCTACACCTTC
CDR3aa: CASSLEGVGYTF

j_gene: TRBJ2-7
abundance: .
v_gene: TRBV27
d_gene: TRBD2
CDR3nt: TGTGCCAGTCAACCCTACGGGAGGAACTACGAGCAGTACTTC
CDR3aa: CASQPYGRNYEQYF

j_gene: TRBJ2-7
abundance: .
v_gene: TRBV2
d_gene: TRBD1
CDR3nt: TGTGCCAGCAGGGAGGGACAGGGTCCCTACGAGCAGTACTTC
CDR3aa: CASREGQGPYEQYF

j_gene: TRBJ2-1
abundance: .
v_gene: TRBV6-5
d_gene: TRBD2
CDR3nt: TGTGCCAGCAGTTACTCAAGGACGGGAGGAGGCAATGAGCAGTTCTTC
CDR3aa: CASSYSRTGGGNEQFF

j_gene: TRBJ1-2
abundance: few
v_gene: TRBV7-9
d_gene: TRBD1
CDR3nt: TGTGCCAGCAGCACGCGGGACAGGGGATTTCATGGCTACACCTTC
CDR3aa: CASSTRDRGFHGYTF

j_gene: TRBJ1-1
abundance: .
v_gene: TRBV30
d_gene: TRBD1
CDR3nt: TGTGCCTGGAGTGAGGACAGGGGAGCTTTCTTT
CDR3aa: CAWSEDRGAFF

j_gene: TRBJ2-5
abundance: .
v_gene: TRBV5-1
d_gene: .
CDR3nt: TGCGCCAGCAGGATCGACAGGATAGAGACCCAGTACTTC
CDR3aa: CASRIDRIETQYF

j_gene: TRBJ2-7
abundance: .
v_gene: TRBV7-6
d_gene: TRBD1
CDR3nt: TGTGCCAGCAGCGTCGGACAGGCCTCCTACGAGCAGTACTTC
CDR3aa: CASSVGQASYEQYF

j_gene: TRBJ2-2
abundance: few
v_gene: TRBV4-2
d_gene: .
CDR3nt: TGTGCCAGCAGCCAAGGCGGGTCGAACACCGGGGAGCTGTTTTTT
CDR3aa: CASSQGGSNTGELFF

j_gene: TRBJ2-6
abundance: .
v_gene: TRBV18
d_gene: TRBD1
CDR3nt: TGTGCCAGCTCATCTCAGGGGGCGAACTCTGGGGCCAACGTCCTGACTTTC
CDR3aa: CASSSQGANSGANVLTF

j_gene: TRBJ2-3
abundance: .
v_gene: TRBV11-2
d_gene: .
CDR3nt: TGTGCCAGCAGCCCGAGGCGGACAGTAGATACGCAGTATTTT
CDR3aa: CASSPRRTVDTQYF

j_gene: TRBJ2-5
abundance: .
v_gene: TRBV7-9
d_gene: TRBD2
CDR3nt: TGTGCCAGCAGCTTCTGGACTAGCGGGCAAGAGACCCAGTACTTC
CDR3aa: CASSFWTSGQETQYF

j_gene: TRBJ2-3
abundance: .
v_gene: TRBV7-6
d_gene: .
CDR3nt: TGTGCCAGCAGCCCCGGCGGGGGCACAGATACGCAGTATTTT
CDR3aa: CASSPGGGTDTQYF

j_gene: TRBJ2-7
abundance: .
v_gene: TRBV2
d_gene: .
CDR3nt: TGTGCCAGCTCCGAGACAGCAACCTACGAGCAGTACTTC
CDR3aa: CASSETATYEQYF

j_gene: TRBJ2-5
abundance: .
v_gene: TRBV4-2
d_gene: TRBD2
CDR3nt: TGTGCCAGCAGCCCCGGGACTAGCGGAGCTCAAGAGACCCAGTACTTC
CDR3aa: CASSPGTSGAQETQYF

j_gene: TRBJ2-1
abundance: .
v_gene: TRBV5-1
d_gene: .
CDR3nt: TGCGCCAGCAGCTCCCGGTCCTACAATGAGCAGTTCTTC
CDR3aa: CASSSRSYNEQFF

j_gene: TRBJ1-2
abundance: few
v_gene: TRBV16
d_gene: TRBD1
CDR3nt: TGTGCCAGCAGCCAACTCGGACAGGGGGCAAGTGGCTACACCTTC
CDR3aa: CASSQLGQGASGYTF

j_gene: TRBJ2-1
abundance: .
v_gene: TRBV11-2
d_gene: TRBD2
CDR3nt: TGTGCCAGCAGCTGGACTAGTAATGAGCAGTTCTTC
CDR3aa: CASSWTSNEQFF

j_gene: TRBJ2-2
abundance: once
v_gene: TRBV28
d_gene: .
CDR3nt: TGTGCCAGCACCCTGGGGGGGGCACGGACCGGGGAGCTGTTTTTT
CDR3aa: CASTLGGARTGELFF

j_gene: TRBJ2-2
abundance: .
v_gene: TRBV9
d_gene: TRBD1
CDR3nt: TGTGCCAGCAGCGGACAGGGGACCGGGGAGCTGTTTTTT
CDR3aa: CASSGQGTGELFF

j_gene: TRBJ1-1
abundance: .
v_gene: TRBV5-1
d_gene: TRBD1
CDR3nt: TGCGCCAGCAGCGCCCTAAAACAGGGGCTGAACACTGAAGCTTTCTTT
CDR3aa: CASSALKQGLNTEAFF

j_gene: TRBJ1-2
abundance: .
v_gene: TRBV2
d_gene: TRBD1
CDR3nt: TGTGCCAGCAGTTGGGACAGATCTAACTATGGCTACACCTTC
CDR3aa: CASSWDRSNYGYTF

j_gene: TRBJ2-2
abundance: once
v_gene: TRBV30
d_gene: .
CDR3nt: TGTGCCTGGAGGAAGGACACCTTGAACACCGGGGAGCTGTTTTTT
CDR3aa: CAWRKDTLNTGELFF

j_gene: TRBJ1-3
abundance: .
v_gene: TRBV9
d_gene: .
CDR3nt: TGTGCCAGCAGCGTAGAGAACAGGCTTAACTCTGGAAACACCATATATTTT
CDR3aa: CASSVENRLNSGNTIYF

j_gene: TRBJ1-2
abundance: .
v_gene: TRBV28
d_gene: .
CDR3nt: TGTGCCAGCAGTCCCTTTTCGTCCGGGTACTATGGCTACACCTTC
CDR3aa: CASSPFSSGYYGYTF

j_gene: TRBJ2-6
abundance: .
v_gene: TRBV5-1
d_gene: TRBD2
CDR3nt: TGCGCCAGCAGCTTCTTAGCGGGAGGCTTCTCTGGGGCCAACGTCCTGACTTTC
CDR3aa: CASSFLAGGFSGANVLTF

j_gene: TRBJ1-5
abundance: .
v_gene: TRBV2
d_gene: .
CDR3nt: TGTGCCAGCAGTGAAGCACGAGTTAGCTATCAGCCCCAGCATTTT
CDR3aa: CASSEARVSYQPQHF

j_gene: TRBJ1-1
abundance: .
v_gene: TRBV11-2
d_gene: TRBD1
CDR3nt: TGTGCCAGCAGCTTAGGAGGGACAGGGGACCTTGGGGCTGAAGCTTTCTTT
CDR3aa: CASSLGGTGDLGAEAFF

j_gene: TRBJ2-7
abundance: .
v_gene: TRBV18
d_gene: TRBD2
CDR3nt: TGTGCCAGCTCACCCACTCCCGGGGGGATTGGGTCTACGGAGCAGTACTTC
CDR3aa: CASSPTPGGIGSTEQYF

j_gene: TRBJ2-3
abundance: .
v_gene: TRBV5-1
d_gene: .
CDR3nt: TGCGCCAGCAGCCGCGGGACCGGAAGGGGAACAGATACGCAGTATTTT
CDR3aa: CASSRGTGRGTDTQYF

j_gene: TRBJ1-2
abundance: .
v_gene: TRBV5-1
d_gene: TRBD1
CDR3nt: TGCGCCAGCAGCTTGGGAGGACAGGGGGGTGGCTACACCTTC
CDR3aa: CASSLGGQGGGYTF

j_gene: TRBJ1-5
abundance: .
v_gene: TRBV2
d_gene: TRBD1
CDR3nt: TGTGCCAGCAGTCGAACCGGGACAGGGGTCGGGCCCCAGCATTTT
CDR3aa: CASSRTGTGVGPQHF

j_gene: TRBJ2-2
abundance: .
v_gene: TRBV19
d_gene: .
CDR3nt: TGTGCCAGTAGATATAGAATCACCGGGGAGCTGTTTTTT
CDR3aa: CASRYRITGELFF

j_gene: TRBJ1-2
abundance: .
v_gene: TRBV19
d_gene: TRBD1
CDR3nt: TGTGCCAGTAGTATAGATGGGAACAGGGGCCGGGACTATGGCTACACCTTC
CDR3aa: CASSIDGNRGRDYGYTF

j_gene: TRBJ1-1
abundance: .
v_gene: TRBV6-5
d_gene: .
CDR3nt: TGTGCCAGCAGACCCGCGGGCGAGGGCACTGAAGCTTTCTTT
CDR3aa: CASRPAGEGTEAFF

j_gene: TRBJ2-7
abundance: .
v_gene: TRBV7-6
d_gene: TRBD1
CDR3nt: TGTGCCAGCAGTGTGGGACAGGGGCTCTCCTACGAGCAGTACTTC
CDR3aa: CASSVGQGLSYEQYF

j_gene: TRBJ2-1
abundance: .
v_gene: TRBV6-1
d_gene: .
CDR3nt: TGTGCCAGCAGTGTTTGGACATACAATGAGCAGTTCTTC
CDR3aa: CASSVWTYNEQFF

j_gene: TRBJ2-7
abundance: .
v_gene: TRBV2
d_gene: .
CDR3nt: TGTGCCAGCAGATACAGGTCCACCTACGAGCAGTACTTC
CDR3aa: CASRYRSTYEQYF

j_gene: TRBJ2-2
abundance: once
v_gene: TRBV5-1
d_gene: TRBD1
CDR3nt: TGCGCCAGCAGCTCACAGGGGGCGTGGGAGCTGTTTTTT
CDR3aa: CASSSQGAWELFF

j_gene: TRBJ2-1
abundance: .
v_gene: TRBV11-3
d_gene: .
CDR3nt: TGTGCCAGCAGCTTAGAGGCAGGGAACCACAATGAGCAGTTCTTC
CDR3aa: CASSLEAGNHNEQFF

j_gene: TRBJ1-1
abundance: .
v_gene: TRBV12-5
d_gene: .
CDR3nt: TGTGCTAGTGGCCGCGGGACGGCGGGCGAAGCTTTCTTT
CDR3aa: CASGRGTAGEAFF

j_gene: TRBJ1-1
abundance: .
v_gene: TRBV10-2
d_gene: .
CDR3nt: TGCGCCAGCAGTGAGAACCAGGTAGGGAACACTGAAGCTTTCTTT
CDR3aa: CASSENQVGNTEAFF

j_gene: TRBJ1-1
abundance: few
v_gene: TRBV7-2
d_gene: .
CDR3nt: TGTGCCAGCACCTCGACAGGCGCTGGCACTGAAGCTTTCTTT
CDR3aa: CASTSTGAGTEAFF